This T cell receptor (beta chain) was sequenced during a study of Ad26.COV2.S vaccination and SARS-CoV-2 variants. With respect to this clone: Its antigen is currently unknown.

Study-level results: It is possible that the TCR breadth and depth analyses underestimated the total T cell responses.

This sample's treatment: approximately 18 received Ad26.COV2.S at low or high dose, single or two shots; about 5 received placebo; per-sample allocation not given. On day 63 after the first injection, vaccine and placebo recipients gave samples. Generated by immunoSEQ multiplex PCR, the TCRdb table keeps only in-frame clones and is missing some. The data show 300,000 to 400,000 clones, with around 84% seen just once and roughly 3.1% held by the top ten. Per germline, CDR1 SQVTM and CDR2 ANQGSEA. V shed 7 bases and J shed 1 base, with 19 bases lying between them. The CDR3 length is 15 residues. The V and J genes are TRBV29-1 and TRBJ1-1; D is perhaps TRBD1 (6 bases). The source is a person between 18 and 59 years old who received the Ad26.COV2.S COVID-19 vaccine or a placebo. Source: peripheral blood, taken in a trial of Ad26.COV2.S vaccine versus placebo. The CDR3 is CSALGRDTENTEAFF. The CDR3 DNA follows: TGCAGCGCCCTAGGTCGGGACACAGAGAACACTGAAGCTTTCTTT.